A single TCR beta chain is shown here with its context. Its antigen remains unidentified. A second PCR of 7 to 11 cycles used a sample-barcoded 5' primer and a J-beta primer mix. A template-switch adaptor that had 12 random nucleotides put a tag on each cDNA molecule. Using its own MiXCR run on the 5' RACE reads, TCRdb lists one record per CDR3 protein. The repertoire consists of approximately 880,000 distinct CDR3 sequences, with 45% to 50% occurring once and the leading ten covering roughly 12%. The data are from a study of blood T cells in healthy people across ages. Germline CDR1 reads MGHRA; CDR2 reads YSYEKL. The CDR3 loop spans 14 amino acids. V was cut by 2 bases and J by 5 bases, with 13 bases left in between. Overall study results and limits: There was a strong correlation between TCR beta diversity and naive T cell percentage. Across the age range, TCR beta diversity per million T cells fell in a roughly linear way.

The authors extracted at least 6 micrograms of total RNA per sample. This sequence joins TRBV4-1 and TRBJ2-7, with TRBD2 as a possible D gene (5 bases). The sample was blood. The receptor comes from a man aged 30 to 45 in good health. The CDR3 coding sequence is TGCGCCAGCAGCCAAATACCGGGGAGCGACGAGCAGTACTTC. Encoded protein: CASSQIPGSDEQYF.